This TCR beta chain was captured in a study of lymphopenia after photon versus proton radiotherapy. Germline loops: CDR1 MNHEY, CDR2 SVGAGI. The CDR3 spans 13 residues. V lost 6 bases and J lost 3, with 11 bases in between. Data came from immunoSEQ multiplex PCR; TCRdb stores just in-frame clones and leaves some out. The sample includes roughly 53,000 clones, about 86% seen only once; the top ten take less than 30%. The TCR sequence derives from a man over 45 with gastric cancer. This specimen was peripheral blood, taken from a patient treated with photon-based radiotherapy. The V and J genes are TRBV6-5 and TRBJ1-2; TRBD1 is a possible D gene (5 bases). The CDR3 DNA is TGTGCCAGCAGAGGGACGTCGCACTATGGCTACACCTTC. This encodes CASRGTSHYGYTF.